This TCR beta chain was sequenced in a study of T cell responses to AZD1222 COVID-19 vaccine. Looking at the study overall: Doses given second, at about 4 or about 12 weeks, were pooled. The study, taken as a whole, reports: Recipients of AZD1222 seropositive at baseline numbered only 6 or 7.

CDR1 and CDR2 from the germline V gene are SGHDN and FVKESK. Trimming shortened V by 1 base and J by 7 bases, and 11 bases separated the two germline ends. This CDR3 is 15 amino acids long. The assay was immunoSEQ multiplex PCR, and TCRdb's table has in-frame clones only and misses some. The sample consists of around 86,000 clones, roughly 90% of them appearing once. Notes on this clone: Its antigen is unidentified.

This chain uses TRBV14 with TRBJ1-6, with D possibly TRBD1 on 5 matching bases. The sequencing used peripheral blood, collected on day 0 of AZD1222 vaccination. This sequence originates from an adult in good health. CDR3 sequence (DNA): TGTGCCAGCAGCCAAGTAAGGGGTATCAATTCACCCCTCCACTTT. Amino acid sequence: CASSQVRGINSPLHF.